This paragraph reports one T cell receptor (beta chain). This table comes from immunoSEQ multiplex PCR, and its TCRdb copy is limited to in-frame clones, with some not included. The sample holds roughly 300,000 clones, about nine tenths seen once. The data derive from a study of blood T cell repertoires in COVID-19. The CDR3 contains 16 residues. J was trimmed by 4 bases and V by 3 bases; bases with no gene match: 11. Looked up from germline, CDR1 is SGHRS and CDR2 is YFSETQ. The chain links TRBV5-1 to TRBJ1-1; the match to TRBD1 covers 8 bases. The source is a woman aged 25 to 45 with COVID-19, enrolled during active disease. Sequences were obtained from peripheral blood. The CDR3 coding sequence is TGCGCCAGCAGCTCCTCACAGGGGGGGGTTGGCACTGAAGCTTTCTTT. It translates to CASSSSQGGVGTEAFF.